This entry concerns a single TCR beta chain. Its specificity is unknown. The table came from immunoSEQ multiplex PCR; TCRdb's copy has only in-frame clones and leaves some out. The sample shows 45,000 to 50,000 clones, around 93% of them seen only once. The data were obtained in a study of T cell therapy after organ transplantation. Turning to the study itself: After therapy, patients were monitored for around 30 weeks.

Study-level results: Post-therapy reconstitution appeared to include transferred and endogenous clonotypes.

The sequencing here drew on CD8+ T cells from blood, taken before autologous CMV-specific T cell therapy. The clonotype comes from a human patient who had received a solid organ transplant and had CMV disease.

The CDR3 coding sequence is TGTGCCAGCAGCTTAGTGATGTCTCCCTACGAGCAGTACTTC. It is translated as CASSLVMSPYEQYF. This chain uses TRBV7-9 with TRBJ2-7, with D uncertain. The CDR3 runs to 14 residues. Germline values: CDR1 SEHNR, CDR2 FQNEAQ (reference sequence). The V end was cut by 1 base, the J end by 2 bases, with 9 bases between.